Shown below are 2 T cell receptor beta chains from a single sample sequenced in a study of chemoradiotherapy in HPV16-positive cancers. Repertoires were generated with immunoSEQ multiplex PCR, while TCRdb's copy carries only in-frame clones and drops some. This table has around 2,500 clones, 91% appearing once. This sample comprised tumor tissue, obtained from a patient who underwent chemoradiotherapy. These receptors all stem from a human donor with HPV-associated anogenital cancer.

The chain carries TRBV30 and TRBJ1-1; 7 bases line up with TRBD1. Germline V gives CDR1 GTSNPN, CDR2 SVGIG (reference sequence). V lost 2 bases, J lost 2 bases, and 20 bases stayed unmatched. This CDR3 is 19 amino acids long. CDR3 bases: TGTGCCTGGAGTCTCAAGCGAGATAGGGGGCCGGGATTCAACACTGAAGCTTTCTTT. Its translation: CAWSLKRDRGPGFNTEAFF.

The table lists this clone with a few counts. This sequence joins TRBV10-2 and TRBJ2-5; D is possibly TRBD1 or TRBD2 (5 bases each). V was pared by 2 bases and J by 9 bases, with 13 bases between. The CDR3 is 13 amino acids. Germline-derived CDR1 and CDR2 are WSHSY and SAAADI. The CDR3 DNA sequence: TGCGCCAGCAGTGAGGTTGGGGGAAATGCCCAGTACTTC. Translated: CASSEVGGNAQYF.